Presented here are 27 T cell receptor beta chains from one specimen sequenced in a study of vaccination and CD4 T cells after COVID-19 (dated by TCRdb to the early 2020s). The library was prepared using PCR. The data were produced on an Illumina iSeq 100. DNA from cultured CD4+ T cells was subjected to TCR sequencing with the Oncomine TCR Beta short-read assay at the Johns Hopkins FTIC core. In TCRdb, the public reads were trimmed at Q25 with fastp and aligned with MiXCR, with productive beta chains retained. Rows with a matching CDR3 protein are joined into one entry that keeps the most common DNA and genes. The sample profile shows roughly 15,000 distinct CDR3 sequences; approximately 50% of them were found once. Clones ranked in the top ten supply roughly 13% of the sample. Antigens for these TCRs are unknown. The sample's time point label, decoded: late sampling 161 to 241 days after vaccination in a few convalescent patients. Taken with the paper, the label for treatment or condition translates to: roughly 10-day PBMC culture with coronavirus spike peptide pools or control peptides (ViraFEST assay).

The sequencing used CD4+ T cells from blood, cultured in vitro, collected about 7 months after SARS-CoV-2 vaccination. These receptors originate from a human donor who had recovered from COVID-19.

This chain links TRBV6-5 with TRBJ1-2; D uncertain. Germline loops: CDR1 MNHEY, CDR2 SVGAGI. Trimming shortened V by 4 bases and J by 4 bases, and 7 bases separated the two germline ends. The CDR3 spans 12 residues. The CDR3 DNA follows: TGTGCCAGCAGTTCCGGTCTCTATGGCTACACCTTC. Protein: CASSSGLYGYTF.

This clonotype turned up a few times. CDR3 region: CASSWDSYGYTF. As DNA, the CDR3 is TGTGCCAGCAGCTGGGACAGCTATGGCTACACCTTC. The rearrangement links TRBV5-4 to TRBJ1-2, with 7 nucleotides matching TRBD1. CDR1 and CDR2 (germline): SGHNT, YYREEE (reference sequence). V shed 3 bases, J shed 4 bases, and the junction held 0 bases outside the gene matches. The CDR3 length is 12 residues.

This clonotype is medium-sized in the sample. The rearrangement links TRBV20-1 to TRBJ1-2; D is unclear. Germline V gives CDR1 DFQATT, CDR2 SNEGSKA (reference sequence). Trimming cost V 0 bases and J 6 bases, with 8 bases left between them. This CDR3 is built from 12 residues. Here the CDR3 DNA reads TGCAGTGCTAGAGATATGGAAGATGGCTACACCTTC. This codes for CSARDMEDGYTF.

The chain couples TRBV20-1 to TRBJ2-5, with 9 bases identical to TRBD2. Germline CDR1 and CDR2: DFQATT and SNEGSKA (reference sequence). V lost 5 bases, J lost 1 base, and 2 bases stayed unmatched. The CDR3 runs to 13 residues. CDR3 in amino acids: CSAPLAGQETQYF. The CDR3 DNA follows: TGCAGTGCTCCACTAGCGGGCCAAGAGACCCAGTACTTC.

This clonotype counts as medium-sized. The V and J genes are TRBV27 and TRBJ2-7, with unresolved D. The CDR3 runs to 13 residues. CDR1 is MNHEY, CDR2 SMNVEV, per germline (reference sequence). V lost 3 bases, J lost 0 bases, and 6 bases lay in between. CDR3 residues: CASSFSNSYEQYF. The CDR3 DNA reads as TGTGCCAGCAGTTTTTCAAACTCCTACGAGCAGTACTTC.

The chain links TRBV7-2 to TRBJ1-1, with 10 bases aligning to TRBD1. V trimming: 5 bases; J trimming: 0 bases; junction bases outside the gene matches: 12. Germline CDR1 is SGHTA and CDR2 is FQGNSA. This CDR3 spans 18 amino acids. The CDR3 DNA reads as TGTGCCAGCAGCGCACGTTCCGGGACAGGGGCTTTGAACACTGAAGCTTTCTTT. Protein: CASSARSGTGALNTEAFF. Full variable domain (outside the CDR3, taken from reference TRBV7-2 and TRBJ1-1): GAGVSQSPSNKVTEKGKDVELRCDPISGHTALYWYRQSLGQGLEFLIYFQGNSAPDKSGLPSDRFSAERTGGSVSTLTIQRTQQEDSAVYLCASSARSGTGALNTEAFFGQGTRLTVV.

This clonotype was picked up a small number of times. This chain uses TRBV20-1 with TRBJ1-6; D remains ambiguous. The CDR3 loop spans 12 amino acids. Germline CDR1 is DFQATT and CDR2 is SNEGSKA (reference sequence). Trimming cost V 3 bases and J 7 bases, with 7 bases left between them. CDR3 nucleotide sequence: TGCAGTGCTAGGCTCGACAATTCACCCCTCCACTTT. This sequence encodes CSARLDNSPLHF.

The V call is TRBV6-5, the J call TRBJ1-5; D not certain. The CDR3 consists of 16 residues. Germline lookup yields CDR1 MNHEY and CDR2 SVGAGI. Trimming took 0 bases from V and 0 from J, leaving 9 bases between them. In nucleotides, the CDR3 is TGTGCCAGCAGTTACTCGCCGGGGAATAGCAATCAGCCCCAGCATTTT. The encoded protein is CASSYSPGNSNQPQHF.

This clonotype was observed a handful of times. The V gene is TRBV21-1, the J gene TRBJ2-7; the table assigns TRBD2, which was not confirmed against the DNA. TRBV21-1 is marked as a pseudogene. The CDR3 extends over 16 amino acids. CDR3: CASSCGLAGSPYEQYF. CDR3 coding DNA: TGTGCCAGCAGCTGCGGACTAGCGGGATCCCCCTACGAGCAGTACTTC.

This sequence joins TRBV20-1 and TRBJ2-3, with a weak D call TRBD2 (6 bases). Germline V lookup: CDR1 DFQATT, CDR2 SNEGSKA (reference sequence). This CDR3 has 14 amino acids. CDR3 coding DNA: TGCAATGGGTCGGGACTCTTCCGCACAGATACGCAGTATTTT. Translating it yields CNGSGLFRTDTQYF.

The chain has TRBV6-1 and TRBJ2-5; 8 positions match TRBD1. The CDR3 loop spans 15 amino acids. Germline V CDR1 and CDR2: MNHNS, SASEGT. Trimming cost V 6 bases and J 2 bases; bases outside gene matches: 8. As DNA, the CDR3 is TGTGCCAGCAGACGACAGGGGCAAGCACAAGAGACCCAGTACTTC. This codes for CASRRQGQAQETQYF.

V and J are TRBV20-1 and TRBJ1-3; 8 nucleotides agree with TRBD1. The CDR3 is 15 residues long. The J segment lost 4 bases and the V segment lost 3 bases, leaving 8 bases of the junction unmatched. Germline lookup yields CDR1 DFQATT and CDR2 SNEGSKA (reference sequence). The CDR3 protein is CSARSTGVAGNTIYF. DNA of the CDR3: TGCAGTGCTAGGTCGACAGGGGTGGCGGGAAACACCATATATTTT.

V is TRBV10-3 and J is TRBJ2-1; D gene ambiguous. The CDR3 consists of 14 residues. V was clipped by 5 bases and J by 4 bases, with 12 bases between them. The V gene's germline CDR1 is ENHRY and CDR2 SYGVKD. CDR3: CAISPGVVYNEQFF. The CDR3, as DNA: TGTGCCATCAGTCCCGGCGTTGTATACAATGAGCAGTTCTTC.

The CDR3 region is CASSFTANSNQPQHF. The CDR3 DNA is TGTGCCAGCAGCTTCACAGCGAATAGCAATCAGCCCCAGCATTTT. The chain employs TRBV7-2 and TRBJ1-5, with D hard to call. Germline CDR1 SGHTA, CDR2 FQGNSA. Deletions cut 3 bases from V and 0 bases from J, with 9 bases between. This CDR3 is 15 amino acids long.

J is TRBJ2-4 and V is TRBV6-5, with D possibly TRBD1 on 6 matching bases. The CDR3 runs 13 residues. V lost 5 bases, J lost 11 bases, and 16 bases lay in between. Germline V gene data show CDR1 as MNHEY and CDR2 as SVGAGI. Here the CDR3 DNA reads TGTGCCAGCAGTCACTACGACAGGACACTTCAGTACTTC. It encodes CASSHYDRTLQYF.

V gene TRBV7-9 combines with J gene TRBJ1-1, with TRBD1 as a possible D gene (6 bases). V was clipped by 2 bases and J by 4 bases, with 11 bases between them. Germline-derived CDR1 and CDR2 are SEHNR and FQNEAQ (reference sequence). The CDR3 is made up of 14 amino acids. DNA for the CDR3: TGTGCCAGCAGCTTACGACAGGTAGGCACTGAAGCTTTCTTT. Protein sequence: CASSLRQVGTEAFF.

The genes are TRBV20-1 and TRBJ1-5; D possibly corresponds to TRBD1 (5 bases). This CDR3 has 16 residues. Germline V gives CDR1 DFQATT, CDR2 SNEGSKA (reference sequence). The germline V and J ends were trimmed by 1 base and 6 bases, with 19 bases remaining between them. The CDR3 DNA reads TGCAGTGCTAGAGCTTCAGTTGGGGGAGGTGGTCAGCCCCAGCATTTT. Translating it yields CSARASVGGGGQPQHF.

This chain connects TRBV6-1 to TRBJ1-1, with D possibly being TRBD1 (5 bases). The CDR3 is 14 residues long. Germline V CDR1 and CDR2: MNHNS, SASEGT. V gave up 4 bases and J gave up 4 bases, with 13 bases separating them. The CDR3 nucleotides read TGTGCCAGCAGTGTCGGGGGTGAGGGCACTGAAGCTTTCTTT. This translates into CASSVGGEGTEAFF.

This sequence joins TRBV4-1 and TRBJ2-3; either TRBD1 or TRBD2 may supply D (6 bases each). Per the germline V gene, CDR1 is MGHRA and CDR2 is YSYEKL. Trimming removed 1 base from V and 4 bases from J, with 15 bases in between. The CDR3 sequence is 16 residues long. The CDR3, as DNA: TGCGCCAGCAGCCAAGGGGGGGCATCCGGGGCAGATACGCAGTATTTT. Protein sequence: CASSQGGASGADTQYF.

CDR3 protein: CASSLEQPGYGYTF. In nucleotides, the CDR3 is TGTGCCAGCAGCTTGGAACAGCCCGGCTATGGCTACACCTTC. This rearrangement joins TRBV5-4 to TRBJ1-2; D gene uncertain. The CDR3 is made up of 14 amino acids. Germline values: CDR1 SGHNT, CDR2 YYREEE (reference sequence). The V and J ends lost 0 bases and 4 bases respectively, with 10 bases between them.

V and J are TRBV2 and TRBJ1-5; the D gene is possibly TRBD1 (5 bases). Germline CDR1 SNHLY, CDR2 FYNNEI. Trimming pared 8 bases from V and 4 bases from J, leaving 12 bases between. This CDR3 comprises 13 residues. The CDR3 DNA reads TGTGCCAGCTCCGGGACGGTGAATCAGCCCCAGCATTTT. It yields the protein CASSGTVNQPQHF.

The V and J genes are TRBV5-4 and TRBJ1-5; maybe TRBD1 (5 bases). Germline V gives CDR1 SGHNT, CDR2 YYREEE (reference sequence). The V end was cut by 0 bases, the J end by 3 bases, with 13 bases between. The CDR3 covers 16 residues. CDR3 loop: CASSLGGPSSNQPQHF. In DNA, the CDR3 is TGTGCCAGCAGCTTGGGGGGCCCTTCCTCCAATCAGCCCCAGCATTTT. The complete variable domain, with remaining parts taken from reference TRBV5-4 and TRBJ1-5, reads ETGVTQSPTHLIKTRGQQVTLRCSSQSGHNTVSWYQQALGQGPQFIFQYYREEENGRGNFPPRFSGLQFPNYSSELNVNALELDDSALYLCASSLGGPSSNQPQHFGDGTRLSIL.

The V gene is TRBV19, the J gene TRBJ2-1; TRBD2 aligns across 8 bases. The CDR3 sequence is 15 residues long. J was trimmed by 2 bases and V by 5 bases; bases with no gene match: 5. Germline-derived CDR1 and CDR2 are LNHDA and SQIVND (reference sequence). CDR3 sequence: CASSQVTSAYNEQFF. The CDR3 DNA follows: TGTGCCAGTAGTCAAGTGACTAGCGCCTACAATGAGCAGTTCTTC.

This clonotype has just a few counts. The chain has TRBV2 and TRBJ2-1, with D perhaps matching TRBD1 (6 bases). The CDR3 has 14 amino acids. The germline CDR1 and CDR2 sequences are SNHLY and FYNNEI. Trimming shortened V by 5 bases and J by 3 bases, and 11 bases separated the two germline ends. This CDR3 reads CASSKTGYYNEQFF. CDR3 sequence (DNA): TGTGCCAGCAGTAAAACAGGGTACTACAATGAGCAGTTCTTC.

This chain links TRBV27 with TRBJ2-1, with 7 bases lining up with TRBD2. Germline trimming cut 6 bases from V and 8 bases from J; bases unmatched to any gene: 16. The CDR3 totals 16 residues. Germline CDR1 and CDR2: MNHEY and SMNVEV (reference sequence). Written as DNA, the CDR3 is TGTGCCAGCAGAACACTCCCGGGACTACCTCGGTATGAGCAGTTCTTC. Translation gives CASRTLPGLPRYEQFF.

V gene TRBV6-1 combines with J gene TRBJ2-5, with 14 bases that match TRBD2. Trimming cost V 4 bases and J 4 bases; bases outside gene matches: 2. The CDR3 is made up of 15 amino acids. From germline, CDR1 is MNHNS and CDR2 SASEGT. CDR3 residues: CASSAGLAGAETQYF. The CDR3 DNA sequence: TGTGCCAGCAGTGCGGGACTAGCGGGGGCAGAGACCCAGTACTTC.

This clonotype was seen more than once but under ten times. The chain couples TRBV6-5 to TRBJ2-5, with 11 bases that match TRBD2. The CDR3 is made up of 13 amino acids. Germline CDR1 is MNHEY and CDR2 is SVGAGI. The J segment lost 5 bases and the V segment lost 6 bases, leaving 2 bases of the junction unmatched. CDR3 amino acids: CASSRTSGETQYF. As DNA, the CDR3 is TGTGCCAGCAGCAGGACTAGCGGGGAGACCCAGTACTTC.